The present entry profiles one TCR beta chain with its context. Seattle patients were enrolled while actively infected and followed longitudinally. The source of the sample is a study of blood T cell repertoires in COVID-19. About the study: COVID-19 samples from acute and convalescent phases originated in the United States, Italy and Spain. PBMCs, B-cell-depleted T cells, or T cells provided the cDNA or gDNA that made up the material.

In the study's own analysis: Amplified reference gene primers provided the basis for estimating nucleated cell counts. Profiling relied on immunoSEQ multiplex PCR, and the TCRdb table lists in-frame clones only, not all of them. That table furnishes V, J and clone size, whereas the DNA furnished D and trimming. The table shows almost 350,000 clones, with about 92% occurring only once. This clonotype originated in a woman between 55 and 75 years old with COVID-19, enrolled during active disease. Sequences were obtained from peripheral blood.

The CDR3 nucleotides read TGTGCCAGCAGGATGTCCGGGACAGGGAATGAAAAACTGTTTTTT. This sequence encodes CASRMSGTGNEKLFF. This chain joins TRBV2 and TRBJ1-4; 9 bases are shared with TRBD1. Trimming cost V 6 bases and J 5 bases; bases outside gene matches: 7. The germline V gene has CDR1 SNHLY and CDR2 FYNNEI. The CDR3 sequence is 15 residues long.